This T cell receptor (beta chain) emerged from a study of blood T cell repertoires in COVID-19. Study as a whole: Nucleic acid was either cDNA or gDNA, and it came from T cells, B-cell-depleted T cells, or PBMCs.

Here immunoSEQ multiplex PCR was the method, and the copy in TCRdb shows in-frame clones only, minus some. This repertoire shows around 220,000 clones, 82% found once; its top ten account for approximately 5%. Trimming left V 4 bases short and J 6 bases short, with 13 bases between. The CDR3 extends over 14 amino acids. The V gene's germline CDR1 is MDHEN and CDR2 SYDVKM. The specimen sequenced was peripheral blood. The V and J genes are TRBV28 and TRBJ1-5; tentatively, D is TRBD1 (6 bases). This clonotype originated in a woman of 80 years or more with active or convalescent COVID-19. This CDR3 is CASSSAGEIQPQHF. CDR3 coding DNA: TGTGCCAGCAGTTCGGCAGGGGAGATTCAGCCCCAGCATTTT.